This T cell receptor (beta chain) was captured by sequencing in a study of identifying expanded T cells in peripheral blood. In regard to this clone: As yet, its antigen is unknown.

General study findings and limits: Differentially abundant clones: 0.95 to 1.5 between replicates, around 17 at approximately two weeks, approximately 18 at four. Two-week clone count variance significantly increased as total template count grew.

The V gene lost 4 bases and the J gene lost 3 bases, with 7 bases spanning the gap. Germline values: CDR1 SQVTM, CDR2 ANQGSEA. The length of the CDR3 is 12 residues. Method: immunoSEQ multiplex PCR; TCRdb's copy keeps in-frame clones and lacks some. The profile shows about 98,000 clones, around 88% of them singletons. This sequence joins TRBV29-1 and TRBJ2-1, with D possibly TRBD2 on 6 matching bases. Sequencing was done on a sample of blood. This TCR was recovered from a person aged 18 to 70 in good health. CDR3 in amino acids: CSVGGDYNEQFF. The DNA of the CDR3 is TGCAGCGTTGGGGGGGACTACAATGAGCAGTTCTTC.